These T cell receptor beta chains were read from a single sample in a study of CD8 T cells in ankylosing spondylitis. TCRdb re-derived calls from the 5' RACE reads in MiXCR, one entry per CDR3 protein. Of around 490,000 distinct CDR3 sequences listed, under 5.5% were seen once; the top ten hold around 3.5%. Sequenced material: blood, either unsorted or a sorted T cell fraction (not recorded which). Receptors were obtained from a male donor with ankylosing spondylitis. Both conserved end residues are part of each CDR3. A D gene is named only where the DNA matches it firmly. Clone sizes are given selectively: once, few, many, or a class where the clone is expanded.

abundance	v_gene	d_gene	j_gene	CDR3nt	CDR3aa
many	TRBV15	-	TRBJ1-1	TGTGCCACCAGCAGGGGACGGCCGAACACTGAAGCTTTCTTT	CATSRGRPNTEAFF
-	TRBV5-1	-	TRBJ2-7	TGCGCCAGCAGCTTAGGGACCATAATCTACGAGCAGTACTTC	CASSLGTIIYEQYF
many	TRBV20-1	-	TRBJ1-1	TGCAGTGCGGGGGGGGCTTTCTTT	CSAGGAFF
many	TRBV6-6	-	TRBJ1-1	TGTGCCAGCGTCGGACAGCCCAACACTGAAGCTTTCTTT	CASVGQPNTEAFF
-	TRBV5-1	-	TRBJ2-7	TGCGCCAGCAGCACCCGACTGCAGGGGACCTACGAGCAGTACTTC	CASSTRLQGTYEQYF
many	TRBV20-1	-	TRBJ1-2	TGCAGTGCTAGGCATACAGGGAGGCGTAGGTCCTTC	CSARHTGRRRSF
many	TRBV20-1	-	TRBJ2-7	TGCAGTGCTAGGGCAGGGACCCACGAGCAGTACTTC	CSARAGTHEQYF
many	TRBV5-1	TRBD1	TRBJ1-2	TGCGCCAGCAGCCCGGGACAGGATGGCTACACCTTC	CASSPGQDGYTF
few	TRBV5-6	-	TRBJ2-7	TGTGCCAGCAGCTTGGACAGGCCGGGGAGCTACGAGCAGTACTTC	CASSLDRPGSYEQYF
many	TRBV4-3	-	TRBJ2-5	TGCGCCAGCAGCCCGGGGCCGGTCGGAGGCCAAGAGACCCAGTACTTC	CASSPGPVGGQETQYF
many	TRBV7-2	-	TRBJ2-1	TGTGCCAGCAGCCCGCGGGTGGGCTACAATGAGCAGTTCTTC	CASSPRVGYNEQFF
many	TRBV12-3/TRBV12-4	-	TRBJ1-2	TGTGCCAGCAGCTTGGCCTTGTATGGCTACACCTTC	CASSLALYGYTF
many	TRBV10-3	TRBD1	TRBJ1-2	TGTGCCATCAGTGAGTCGGTGACAGGGGGTGATGGCTACACCTTC	CAISESVTGGDGYTF